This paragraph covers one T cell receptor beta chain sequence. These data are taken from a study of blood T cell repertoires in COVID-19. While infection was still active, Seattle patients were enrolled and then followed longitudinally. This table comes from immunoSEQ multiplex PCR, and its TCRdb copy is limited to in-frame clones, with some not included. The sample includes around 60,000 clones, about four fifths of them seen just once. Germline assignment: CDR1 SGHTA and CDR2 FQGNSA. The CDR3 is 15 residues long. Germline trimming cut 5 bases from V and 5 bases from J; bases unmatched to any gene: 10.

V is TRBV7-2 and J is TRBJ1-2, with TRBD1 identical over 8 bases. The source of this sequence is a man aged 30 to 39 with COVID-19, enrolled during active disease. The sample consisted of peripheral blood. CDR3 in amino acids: CASSTNPGQGYGYTF. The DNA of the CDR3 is TGTGCCAGCAGCACGAACCCCGGACAGGGATATGGCTACACCTTC. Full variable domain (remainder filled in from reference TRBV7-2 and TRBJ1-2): GAGVSQSPSNKVTEKGKDVELRCDPISGHTALYWYRQSLGQGLEFLIYFQGNSAPDKSGLPSDRFSAERTGGSVSTLTIQRTQQEDSAVYLCASSTNPGQGYGYTFGSGTRLTVV.